This T cell receptor beta chain was retrieved from a study of tumor and adjacent non-tumor tissue in lung cancer. Looking at the study overall: The cohort had roughly 11 adenocarcinoma, a couple of squamous cell and 1 small cell patients.

Comments on this clonotype: The antigen is unknown. One end of the junction does not line up with germline, which may come from a read error.

Three rounds of nested PCR, following a modified ARM-PCR protocol, produced the TCRbeta library. TCRdb independently ran MiXCR on the multiplex PCR reads; one entry per CDR3 protein. The sample holds 52,000 or so distinct CDR3 sequences; 70% to 80% are singletons and the top ten take 23%. The germline CDR1 and CDR2 sequences are SGHTS and YDEGEE. The CDR3 loop spans 16 amino acids. Points from the study as a whole: Tumor tissue had significantly higher TCR diversity than normal lung.

This sample's RNA came from whole unsorted tissue. Distant lung tissue was collected more than 3 cm away from the tumor edge. What was sequenced was distant non-tumor lung tissue. This TCR was recovered from a woman aged 55-69 years with non-small cell lung cancer. The V gene is TRBV5-8, the J gene TRBJ1-5; D is ambiguous. The CDR3: CASSLVAGRQNQSQHF. In DNA form, the CDR3 reads TGTGCCAGCAGCTTGGTTGCTGGGAGGCAAAATCAGTCCCAGCATTTT.